These 10 T cell receptor beta chains came from one sample sequenced in a study of OX40 agonist ivuxolimab in advanced cancers. The repertoire was sequenced with immunoSEQ multiplex PCR; TCRdb's copy has only in-frame clones and lacks some. The table records fewer than 20,000 clones, around 78% of them present only once. Here the sequenced sample was CD4+ or CD8+ T cells sorted from blood, taken in a trial of the OX40 agonist ivuxolimab. The receptor source for this set is an adult with an advanced solid tumor such as melanoma, head and neck, liver or kidney cancer.

The CDR3 bases are TGTGCCAGCAGCTTAGGGGGTCTTCAGGTATTGAATGAGCAGTTCTTC. Its protein is CASSLGGLQVLNEQFF. The chain carries TRBV7-6 and TRBJ2-1; D remains ambiguous. Germline assignment: CDR1 SGHVS and CDR2 FNYEAQ. The CDR3 runs to 16 residues. Between the trimmed V and J ends, which lost 1 base and 7 bases, there was a span of 17 bases.

This chain uses TRBV7-9 with TRBJ2-3; D is unresolved. The CDR3 covers 13 residues. V shed 0 bases and J shed 5 bases, with 6 bases lying between them. Germline V CDR1 and CDR2: SEHNR, FQNEAQ (reference sequence). The CDR3 reads CASSLANRDTQYF. Here the CDR3 DNA reads TGTGCCAGCAGCTTAGCAAATAGAGATACGCAGTATTTT.

The rearrangement links TRBV5-1 to TRBJ2-7; D ambiguous. Between the trimmed V and J ends, which lost 0 bases and 3 bases, there was a span of 10 bases. The germline V gene has CDR1 SGHRS and CDR2 YFSETQ. There are 14 residues in the CDR3. The CDR3 reads CASSLVRVGYEQYF. In DNA form, the CDR3 reads TGCGCCAGCAGCTTGGTCCGGGTCGGCTACGAGCAGTACTTC. Full variable domain (remainder filled in from reference TRBV5-1 and TRBJ2-7): KAGVTQTPRYLIKTRGQQVTLSCSPISGHRSVSWYQQTPGQGLQFLFEYFSETQRNKGNFPGRFSGRQFSNSRSEMNVSTLELGDSALYLCASSLVRVGYEQYFGPGTRLTVT.

V and J are TRBV19 and TRBJ1-4, with TRBD1 matching over 9 bases. CDR1 and CDR2 from the germline V gene are LNHDA and SQIVND (reference sequence). Germline trimming cut 5 bases from V and 1 base from J; bases unmatched to any gene: 11. The CDR3 contains 18 residues. For the CDR3, the DNA is TGTGCCAGTAGTTCAGGCGGGACAGGGCTTGGAACTAATGAAAAACTGTTTTTT. Translation gives CASSSGGTGLGTNEKLFF.

There are a few counts of this clone. CDR3 sequence: CASSPLRVTDTQYF. In nucleotides, the CDR3 is TGTGCCAGCAGCCCCCTCCGGGTCACAGATACGCAGTATTTT. This chain joins TRBV7-2 and TRBJ2-3; D is undetermined. Germline assignment: CDR1 SGHTA and CDR2 FQGNSA. Trimming pared 5 bases from V and 2 bases from J, leaving 11 bases between. This CDR3 region has 14 residues.

This chain connects TRBV19 to TRBJ2-3; D remains unclear. The V gene's germline CDR1 is LNHDA and CDR2 SQIVND (reference sequence). The CDR3 contains 14 residues. The V and J ends lost 3 bases and 5 bases respectively, with 12 bases between them. CDR3 protein: CASSIRGPGDTQYF. The DNA for the CDR3 is TGTGCCAGTAGTATTCGTGGCCCTGGAGATACGCAGTATTTT.

The chain has TRBV7-2 and TRBJ2-7; TRBD2 matches at 16 bases. Germline V gives CDR1 SGHTA, CDR2 FQGNSA. CDR3 length equals 18 residues. V shed 6 bases and J 6 bases; nucleotides not matched to a gene: 14. The DNA for the CDR3 is TGTGCCAGCAGTAAACGCGGGACTAGCGGGGGGGCAGGAACCGAGCAGTACTTC. Amino acid sequence: CASSKRGTSGGAGTEQYF. Full variable domain (remainder filled in from reference TRBV7-2 and TRBJ2-7): GAGVSQSPSNKVTEKGKDVELRCDPISGHTALYWYRQSLGQGLEFLIYFQGNSAPDKSGLPSDRFSAERTGGSVSTLTIQRTQQEDSAVYLCASSKRGTSGGAGTEQYFGPGTRLTVT.

Points on this clone: Other DNA sequences in the sample encode the same CDR3. The gene calls are TRBV19 and TRBJ1-2; D unresolved. The CDR3 spans 12 residues. The germline CDR1 and CDR2 sequences are LNHDA and SQIVND (reference sequence). V dropped 3 bases and J dropped 4 bases, with 6 bases sitting between them. The CDR3 DNA reads TGTGCCAGTAGTATTAGCGTCTATGGCTACACCTTC. This gives the protein CASSISVYGYTF.

The rearrangement joins TRBV28 to TRBJ2-7; D uncertain. The germline V gene has CDR1 MDHEN and CDR2 SYDVKM. V dropped 2 bases and J dropped 3 bases, with 8 bases sitting between them. CDR3 length: 13 amino acids. Here the CDR3 DNA reads TGTGCCAGCAGTTTAACTTCCAGCTACGAGCAGTACTTC. Translation gives CASSLTSSYEQYF.

CDR3 in amino acids: CASSDSGGGDEQFF. CDR3 coding DNA: TGTGCCAGCAGTGACAGCGGGGGCGGGGATGAGCAGTTCTTC. The rearrangement links TRBV6-4 to TRBJ2-1; 8 positions agree with TRBD2. Trimming removed 2 bases from V and 8 bases from J; junction bases left unmatched: 5. Germline V gene lookup returns CDR1 MRHNA and CDR2 SNTAGT. CDR3 length equals 14 residues.